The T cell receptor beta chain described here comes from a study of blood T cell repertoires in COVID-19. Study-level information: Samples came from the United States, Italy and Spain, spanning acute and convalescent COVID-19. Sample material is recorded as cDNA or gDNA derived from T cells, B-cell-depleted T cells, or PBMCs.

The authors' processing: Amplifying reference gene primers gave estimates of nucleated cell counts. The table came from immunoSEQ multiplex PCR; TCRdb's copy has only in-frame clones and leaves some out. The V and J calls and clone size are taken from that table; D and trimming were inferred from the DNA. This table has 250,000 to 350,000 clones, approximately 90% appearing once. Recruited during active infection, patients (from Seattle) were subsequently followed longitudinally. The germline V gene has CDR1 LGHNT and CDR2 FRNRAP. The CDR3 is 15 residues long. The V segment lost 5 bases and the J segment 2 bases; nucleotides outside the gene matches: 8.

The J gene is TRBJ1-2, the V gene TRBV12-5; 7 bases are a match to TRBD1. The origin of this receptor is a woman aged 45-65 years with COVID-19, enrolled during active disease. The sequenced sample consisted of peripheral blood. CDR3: CASGPRTGTNYGYTF. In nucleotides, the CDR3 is TGTGCTAGTGGTCCTCGGACAGGAACCAACTATGGCTACACCTTC.